Here is one T cell receptor beta chain with its context. This entry comes from a study of control samples from healthy donors and cancer patients. Germline CDR1 reads MNHNY; CDR2 reads SVGAGI (reference sequence). The CDR3 spans 14 residues. V shed 0 bases and J shed 8 bases, with 13 bases lying between them. Generated by immunoSEQ multiplex PCR, the TCRdb table keeps only in-frame clones and is missing some. The data show 95,000 to 120,000 clones, approximately 82% seen once. The chain links TRBV6-6 to TRBJ1-1; D ambiguous. The material sequenced was blood. This clonotype was obtained from a man younger than 30 in good health. The CDR3 spells CASSYSSFGSEAFF. The CDR3 DNA sequence: TGTGCCAGCAGTTACTCGAGTTTTGGCTCGGAAGCTTTCTTT.